Listed here are 24 T cell receptor beta chains from one sample, sequenced in a study of T cells after yellow fever vaccination. From the 5' RACE reads, TCRdb called clonotypes with MiXCR, one entry per CDR3 protein. The data hold 400,000 or so distinct CDR3 sequences, with 6% to 8% observed a single time. The sequencing used PBMCs, collected 5 days after the yellow fever booster vaccination. The origin of the receptors is a man between 25 and 39 years old who received the YFV17D yellow fever vaccine.

This clonotype was counted ten times or more. The chain is built from TRBV30 and TRBJ2-3; 9 nucleotides align to TRBD2. This CDR3 has 14 amino acids. Germline V lookup: CDR1 GTSNPN, CDR2 SVGIG (reference sequence). V gave up 4 bases and J gave up 0 bases; unmatched junction bases: 2. CDR3 in amino acids: CAWTSGTSTDTQYF. CDR3 coding DNA: TGTGCCTGGACTAGCGGGACTAGCACAGATACGCAGTATTTT.

This clonotype was found many times. The J gene is TRBJ1-1, the V gene TRBV6-6; D unresolved. The CDR3 extends over 13 amino acids. V lost 0 bases and J 8 bases, leaving 10 bases between the germline ends. CDR1 and CDR2 (germline): MNHNY, SVGAGI (reference sequence). CDR3 residues: CASSYSASIEAFF. In DNA, the CDR3 is TGTGCCAGCAGTTACTCTGCAAGTATAGAAGCTTTCTTT.

At least ten counts were recorded for this clonotype. The chain has TRBV2 and TRBJ2-7; 11 nucleotides align to TRBD1. Per germline, CDR1 SNHLY and CDR2 FYNNEI. The length of the CDR3 is 14 residues. V shed 8 bases, J shed 5 bases, and the junction held 8 bases outside the gene matches. In DNA, the CDR3 is TGTGCCAGCCTGCGGACAGGGGGCGGGCACGAGCAGTACTTC. It encodes CASLRTGGGHEQYF.

This chain joins TRBV5-6 and TRBJ2-7; weak D call: TRBD1 (5 bases). CDR1 SGHDT and CDR2 YYEEEE come from the germline V gene. CDR3 size: 15 residues. V was cut by 2 bases and J by 3 bases, with 15 bases left in between. The CDR3 here is CASSLVGQGFYEQYF. As DNA, the CDR3 is TGTGCCAGCAGCTTAGTAGGGCAGGGATTCTACGAGCAGTACTTC.

Many counts were recorded for this clonotype. The rearrangement uses TRBV5-1 and TRBJ2-1, with 8 positions matching TRBD2. Germline V gene lookup returns CDR1 SGHRS and CDR2 YFSETQ. CDR3 size: 15 residues. V lost 6 bases and J lost 5; bases outside the gene matches: 10. The CDR3 reads CASTRVLAANNEQFF. The CDR3 bases are TGCGCCAGCACCCGGGTACTAGCGGCCAACAATGAGCAGTTCTTC.

The CDR3 loop is CASSPGRTGINTEAFF. In DNA, the CDR3 is TGTGCCAGCTCACCAGGCCGGACAGGGATAAACACTGAAGCTTTCTTT. This sequence joins TRBV18 and TRBJ1-1, with 8 bases that match TRBD1. V shed 2 bases and J 2 bases; nucleotides not matched to a gene: 7. CDR1 KGHSH and CDR2 LQKENI come from the germline V gene. The CDR3 extends over 16 amino acids.

This clonotype turned up a few times. The DNA is omitted, as the CDR3 cannot be located on it reliably, and the CDR3 follows TCRdb's listing. The chain employs TRBV7-6 and TRBJ2-5; the D call in the table, TRBD1, was not verified against the DNA. Including both end residues, the CDR3 is 12 amino acids long. Per germline, CDR1 SGHVS and CDR2 FNYEAQ. This chain's CDR3 is CASSFGSGILDF.

This clonotype showed up many times. The chain recombines TRBV6-5 with TRBJ2-7; weak D call: TRBD2 (6 bases). Trimming removed 4 bases from V and 0 bases from J, with 16 bases in between. Germline CDR1 reads MNHEY; CDR2 reads SVGAGI. CDR3 length equals 16 residues. CDR3 DNA sequence: TGTGCCAGCAGTTCTGGGACTCGAGGAATCTCCTACGAGCAGTACTTC. Amino acids: CASSSGTRGISYEQYF.

This clonotype has at least ten counts. V is TRBV14 and J is TRBJ2-7; TRBD1 is a possible D gene (5 bases). The germline CDR1 and CDR2 sequences are SGHDN and FVKESK. Trimming took 0 bases from V and 4 from J, leaving 10 bases between them. This CDR3 contains 14 residues. The CDR3 sequence is CASSQDLGAYEQYF. As DNA, the CDR3 is TGTGCCAGCAGCCAAGATTTAGGGGCGTACGAGCAGTACTTC.

In its sample, this clonotype was seen many times. The V and J genes are TRBV14 and TRBJ2-5; unclear D gene. Trimming took off 8 bases at V and 0 bases at J, with 13 bases between the two ends. In germline, CDR1 is SGHDN, CDR2 FVKESK. The CDR3 runs 14 residues. The CDR3 loop reads CASQNGANQETQYF. CDR3 DNA: TGTGCCAGCCAGAATGGAGCGAACCAAGAGACCCAGTACTTC.

CDR3 bases: TGTGCCACCAGCAGAGGTATTAGCGGGAGGAAAGAGACCCAGTACTTC. Its protein product is CATSRGISGRKETQYF. The V and J genes are TRBV15 and TRBJ2-5; 10 bases match TRBD2. The CDR3 runs 16 residues. Trimming at V came to 1 base and at J to 3 bases, leaving 5 bases not matched to a gene. Germline V gene sequence: CDR1 LNHNV, CDR2 YYDKDF (reference sequence).

The V call is TRBV7-2, the J call TRBJ2-7, with 8 bases matching TRBD2. Germline V gene data show CDR1 as SGHTA and CDR2 as FQGNSA. The V gene end was trimmed by 5 bases and the J gene end by 2 bases; junction bases not matched to a gene: 8. The CDR3 runs to 15 residues. CDR3 nucleotide sequence: TGTGCCAGCAGCAGAGGGGGTAGCGGGACCTACGAGCAGTACTTC. Translating it yields CASSRGGSGTYEQYF. Full variable domain (outside the CDR3, taken from reference TRBV7-2 and TRBJ2-7): GAGVSQSPSNKVTEKGKDVELRCDPISGHTALYWYRQSLGQGLEFLIYFQGNSAPDKSGLPSDRFSAERTGGSVSTLTIQRTQQEDSAVYLCASSRGGSGTYEQYFGPGTRLTVT.

This clonotype occurred many times. The rearrangement joins TRBV20-1 to TRBJ2-5, with a weak D call TRBD2 (6 bases). Germline CDR1 and CDR2: DFQATT and SNEGSKA (reference sequence). V gave up 4 bases and J gave up 2 bases, with 23 bases separating them. This CDR3 has 17 residues. This chain's CDR3 is CSATELRAGTPQETQYF. The CDR3 DNA reads as TGCAGTGCTACAGAACTTAGGGCGGGAACTCCACAAGAGACCCAGTACTTC.

This clonotype was recorded a few times. Here the CDR3 reads CASSQAGNTDTQYF. CDR3 bases: TGTGCCAGCAGCCAAGCGGGGAACACAGATACGCAGTATTTT. This rearrangement joins TRBV7-9 to TRBJ2-3; 7 bases are a match to TRBD2. Looked up from germline, CDR1 is SEHNR and CDR2 is FQNEAQ (reference sequence). This CDR3 has 14 amino acids. The V gene end was trimmed by 5 bases and the J gene end by 2 bases; junction bases not matched to a gene: 4.

V is TRBV7-2 and J is TRBJ2-5, with D perhaps TRBD1 or TRBD2 (5 bases each). The CDR3 contains 14 residues. Germline V gene lookup returns CDR1 SGHTA and CDR2 FQGNSA. With 5 bases removed from V and 1 base from J, the gap between germline ends came to 11 bases. The CDR3 region is CASSRGRTQETQYF. The CDR3 DNA reads TGTGCCAGCAGCCGGGGACGGACCCAAGAGACCCAGTACTTC.

At least ten counts were recorded for this clonotype. The chain uses TRBV14 and TRBJ2-7; 8 nucleotides align to TRBD1. J was trimmed by 6 bases and V by 1 base; bases with no gene match: 11. Germline-derived CDR1 and CDR2 are SGHDN and FVKESK. The CDR3 covers 16 residues. The CDR3 spells CASSQVSRTGRLEQYF. The CDR3 nucleotides read TGTGCCAGCAGCCAAGTTTCGAGGACAGGGCGGCTCGAGCAGTACTTC.

The CDR3 sequence is CASSLLRDSGTGQYF. The CDR3 DNA sequence: TGTGCCAGCAGCTTGCTCCGGGACAGTGGTACGGGGCAGTACTTC. The rearrangement links TRBV11-2 to TRBJ2-7; 7 bases are shared with TRBD1. The CDR3 covers 15 residues. Trimming cost V 3 bases and J 9 bases; bases outside gene matches: 14. CDR1 and CDR2 from the germline V gene are SGHAT and FQNNGV.

This clonotype was seen ten or more times. The V and J genes are TRBV21-1 and TRBJ2-7; no DNA check was done on the table's D call, TRBD2. TRBV21-1 corresponds to a pseudogene. This CDR3 is built from 15 residues. The CDR3 DNA reads as TGTGCCAGCAGCAAAACGGAAGGGCTAAGTTACGAGCAGTACTTC. This translates into CASSKTEGLSYEQYF.

This clonotype was observed a handful of times. The J gene is TRBJ2-3, the V gene TRBV29-1; D is possibly TRBD1 or TRBD2 (5 bases each). Germline CDR1 reads SQVTM; CDR2 reads ANQGSEA. V lost 6 bases, J lost 4 bases, and 20 bases lay in between. This CDR3 is built from 15 residues. CDR3 region: CSVAGTPTGPDTQYF. CDR3 nucleotide sequence: TGCAGCGTGGCCGGGACCCCTACGGGCCCAGATACGCAGTATTTT.

The chain recombines TRBV29-1 with TRBJ2-7; 12 nucleotides align to TRBD1. Trimming at V came to 6 bases and at J to 5 bases, leaving 8 bases not matched to a gene. The CDR3 contains 14 residues. In germline, CDR1 is SQVTM, CDR2 ANQGSEA. In nucleotides, the CDR3 is TGCAGCGTGTACTACCGGGACAGGGGGCACGAGCAGTACTTC. Translation gives CSVYYRDRGHEQYF.

This clonotype was detected many times. V is TRBV5-1 and J is TRBJ2-1, with 11 bases matching TRBD2. Losses at the gene ends were 4 bases for V and 2 bases for J; bases not matched to a gene: 5. In germline, CDR1 is SGHRS, CDR2 YFSETQ. This CDR3 contains 16 residues. CDR3 bases: TGCGCCAGCAGCATTCCGACTAGCGGGACCTACAATGAGCAGTTCTTC. Its translation is CASSIPTSGTYNEQFF.

V and J are TRBV12-3 or TRBV12-4 and TRBJ2-7, with D tentatively TRBD1 (6 bases). With 3 bases removed from V and 2 bases from J, the gap between germline ends came to 11 bases. The CDR3 covers 14 residues. CDR3 bases: TGTGCCAGCAGTTTTGGGACAATGACCTACGAGCAGTACTTC. Protein sequence: CASSFGTMTYEQYF.

This clonotype has only a few counts. The chain is built from TRBV6-5 and TRBJ1-2; possible D gene TRBD1, 5 bases. Germline values: CDR1 MNHEY, CDR2 SVGAGI. Trimming shortened V by 2 bases and J by 6 bases, and 13 bases separated the two germline ends. The length of the CDR3 is 14 residues. The CDR3 sequence is CASSYGAAWNGYTF. The CDR3 region has the DNA TGTGCCAGCAGTTACGGGGCAGCGTGGAATGGCTACACCTTC.

The chain uses TRBV5-1 and TRBJ2-3; no clear D gene. V gave up 1 base and J gave up 2 bases, with 11 bases separating them. There are 15 residues in the CDR3. The germline V gene has CDR1 SGHRS and CDR2 YFSETQ. The CDR3 region is CASSLSRLFTDTQYF. In nucleotides, the CDR3 is TGCGCCAGCAGCTTGTCCCGCCTATTCACAGATACGCAGTATTTT.